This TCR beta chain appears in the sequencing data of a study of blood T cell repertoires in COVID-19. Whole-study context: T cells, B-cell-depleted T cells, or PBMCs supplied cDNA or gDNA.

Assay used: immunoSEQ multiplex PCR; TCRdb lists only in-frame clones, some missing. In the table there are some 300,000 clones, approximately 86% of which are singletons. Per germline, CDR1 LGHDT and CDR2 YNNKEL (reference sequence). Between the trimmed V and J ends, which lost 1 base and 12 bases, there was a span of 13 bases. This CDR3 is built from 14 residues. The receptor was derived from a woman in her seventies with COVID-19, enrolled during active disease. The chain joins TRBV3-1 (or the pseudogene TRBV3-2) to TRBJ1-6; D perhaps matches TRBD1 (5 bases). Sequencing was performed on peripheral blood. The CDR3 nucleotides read TGTGCCAGCAGCCAAGGGCAGACAGAGAAACCCCTCCACTTT. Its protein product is CASSQGQTEKPLHF.